The rows below give T cell receptor beta chains drawn from one sample of a study of T cell repertoires in cytomegalovirus infection. TCRdb used MiXCR to reprocess the reads, holding one entry per CDR3 protein. The sample lists about 740,000 distinct CDR3 sequences, about 30% occurring once. These receptors have no identified antigens. Sequences were derived from cultured PBMCs, sampled from culture after CMV antigen stimulation. These TCRs come from a human donor in good health (CMV status not recorded). Some clones in this sample may be carry-over from other donors' samples. The CDR3 runs from the conserved cysteine through the conserved F or W. A D gene is named only where the DNA matches it firmly. Only part of the rows carry a size: once, few, many, or a class if the clone is expanded.

V gene	D gene	J gene	clone size	CDR3 DNA	CDR3 protein
TRBV19	-	TRBJ1-5	few	TGTGCCAGTAGTACCACCAGACAGGCCGGCAACCAGCCCCAGCATTTT	CASSTTRQAGNQPQHF
TRBV11-2	-	TRBJ2-7	-	TGTGCCAGCAGCTTCTTCCGGACCTACGAGCAGTACTTC	CASSFFRTYEQYF
TRBV5-4	-	TRBJ1-1	-	TGTGCCAGCAGCTTCGGACAGTTTAAGACTGAAGCTTTCTTT	CASSFGQFKTEAFF
TRBV7-7	-	TRBJ2-5	-	TGTGCCAGCAGCTTACGGCTTGACGGACAAGAGACCCAGTACTTC	CASSLRLDGQETQYF
TRBV15	-	TRBJ2-7	few	TGTGCCACCAGCAGAGATCCTGGCTCCTACGAGCAGTACTTC	CATSRDPGSYEQYF
TRBV10-3	-	TRBJ2-3	-	TGTGCCATCAGAGGGGTTACTAGCACAGATACGCAGTATTTT	CAIRGVTSTDTQYF
TRBV10-3	-	TRBJ1-1	-	TGTGCCATCAGTGGGGGTCTGGGGTCAGGTGGTGGGGCCGCTTTCTTT	CAISGGLGSGGGAAFF
TRBV12-3/TRBV12-4	TRBD1	TRBJ2-1	-	TGTGCCAGCAGTCTCCCGGGACAGACGAGCTCCTACAATGAGCAGTTCTTC	CASSLPGQTSSYNEQFF
TRBV4-2	-	TRBJ1-5	-	TGTGCCAGCAGCCAACGGGCCTCGGGCTCCTATCAGCCCCAGCATTTT	CASSQRASGSYQPQHF
TRBV7-9	TRBD2	TRBJ2-3	few	TGTGCCAGCAGCTCGCCGGGACTAGCGAGAGTTAGCACAGATACGCAGTATTTT	CASSSPGLARVSTDTQYF
TRBV20-1	TRBD2	TRBJ2-1	few	TGCAGTGCTAGCCCTGTGGTTAGCGGGAAGTACAATGAGCAGTTCTTC	CSASPVVSGKYNEQFF
TRBV20-1	TRBD1	TRBJ1-3	-	TGCAGTGCTCGGACAGGGGGCGCTGGAAACACCATATATTTT	CSARTGGAGNTIYF
TRBV11-2	-	TRBJ1-1	few	TGTGCCAGCAGCAATAGTAGAGGAGGGGGAACTGAAGCTTTCTTT	CASSNSRGGGTEAFF
TRBV7-2	-	TRBJ1-1	many	TGTGCCAGCAGCTTTATCAGCCTTGAAGCTTTCTTT	CASSFISLEAFF
TRBV6-2/TRBV6-3	TRBD2	TRBJ2-1	few	TGTGCCAGCAGTTACATGGGACTAGCGGGGGTTGAGCAGTTCTTC	CASSYMGLAGVEQFF
TRBV7-3	TRBD2	TRBJ2-3	-	TGTGCCAGCAGCAGGGATGTGCTAGCGGGGATCACAGATACGCAGTATTTT	CASSRDVLAGITDTQYF
TRBV6-1	-	TRBJ2-3	many	TGTGCCAGCAGTTCTATGGTTGGTTCAAATACGCAGTATTTT	CASSSMVGSNTQYF
TRBV4-3	TRBD1	TRBJ1-1	-	TGCGCCAGCAGCCAAGAAACAGGGGTTAGAGCTTTCTTT	CASSQETGVRAFF
TRBV6-2/TRBV6-3	TRBD2	TRBJ2-1	-	TGTGCCAGCAGTTACTTCATGCGGCGGGAGCAGAGCAATGAGCAGTTCTTC	CASSYFMRREQSNEQFF
TRBV4-1	-	TRBJ2-5	few	TGCGCCAGCAGCCAAGATCGGCCCTTAAGGACAGAGACCCAGTACTTC	CASSQDRPLRTETQYF
TRBV28	-	TRBJ2-2	-	TGTGCCAGCATGAAGACGATAGCGTCCTTCACCGGGGAGCTGTTTTTT	CASMKTIASFTGELFF
TRBV7-8	TRBD1	TRBJ1-6	few	TGTGCCAGCAGCTTCCGGGACAGGGTAGTATATAATTCACCCCTCCACTTT	CASSFRDRVVYNSPLHF
TRBV12-3/TRBV12-4	TRBD2	TRBJ2-3	-	TGTGCCAGCAATCCGGGACTAGCGGGGGACACAGATACGCAGTATTTT	CASNPGLAGDTDTQYF
TRBV20-1	-	TRBJ2-2	-	TGCAGTGCTAGGCGGTCAGTGGGGCTCACCGGGGAGCTGTTTTTT	CSARRSVGLTGELFF
TRBV12-3/TRBV12-4	-	TRBJ1-5	few	TGTGCCAGCAGCTACGGGACACATAGCAATCAGCCCCAGCATTTT	CASSYGTHSNQPQHF
TRBV6-8	-	TRBJ1-4	-	TGTGCCAGCACCACCCCTACGGCCCTAGAAAAACTGTTTTTT	CASTTPTALEKLFF
TRBV23-1	TRBD2	TRBJ2-3	-	TGCGCCAGCAGTTGGTACGCAGCGGGAGGTAGCACAGATACGCAGTATTTT	CASSWYAAGGSTDTQYF
TRBV20-1	-	TRBJ2-1	few	TGCAGTGCTCGTCGGATCAATGAGCAGTTCTTC	CSARRINEQFF
TRBV10-3	-	TRBJ2-5	few	TGTGCCATCAGAAACACAGGGGGTCGGTCTAGCGGGGAGGCCAAACAAGAGACCCAGTACTTC	CAIRNTGGRSSGEAKQETQYF
TRBV7-6	-	TRBJ1-5	few	TGTGCCAGCAGCCGCCAACCCGGAGATCAGCCCCAGCATTTT	CASSRQPGDQPQHF
TRBV19	TRBD1	TRBJ1-6	-	TGTGCCAGTAGGCGAAGGACAGGGGGCGATTCACCCCTCCACTTT	CASRRRTGGDSPLHF
TRBV7-2	-	TRBJ2-3	few	TGTGCCAGCAGCTTAGGAGTGAACACAGATACGCAGTATTTT	CASSLGVNTDTQYF
TRBV18	-	TRBJ1-3	few	TGTGCCAGCTCACCCCGGGACGGAGGAAACACCATATATTTT	CASSPRDGGNTIYF
TRBV7-2	-	TRBJ1-6	many	TGTGCCAGCAGCCCCGCGACAGTACAACATAATTCACCCCTCCACTTT	CASSPATVQHNSPLHF
TRBV20-1	-	TRBJ1-2	-	TGCAGTGCTAGGGCCATTAACTATGGCTACACCTTC	CSARAINYGYTF
TRBV20-1	TRBD1	TRBJ2-1	-	TGCAGTGCTAGTTACAGGGGTTACAATGAGCAGTTCTTC	CSASYRGYNEQFF
TRBV7-2	-	TRBJ2-2	many	TGTGCCAGCAGCTCAAAGAACACCGGGGAGCTGTTTTTT	CASSSKNTGELFF
TRBV7-2	TRBD2	TRBJ2-2	many	TGTGCCAGCAGCATTCTAGCGGGAGGGACCGGGGAGCTGTTTTTT	CASSILAGGTGELFF
TRBV7-2	TRBD1	TRBJ1-1	many	TGTGCCAGCAGCTGGGACAGAAACACTGAAGCTTTCTTT	CASSWDRNTEAFF